Below are 18 T cell receptor beta chains sequenced from a single sample in a study of cytomegalovirus exposure and HLA in healthy donors. 60 Vbeta and 13 Jbeta primers were used in PCR. Some clones are missing from TCRdb's copy, which holds only in-frame ones; the method was immunoSEQ multiplex PCR. Here the sample spans approximately 160,000 clones, under 85% being singletons. The sample consisted of PBMCs. These receptor sequences come from a woman in her twenties or thirties in good health and CMV-seronegative.

CDR3: CASSLGREQYF. The CDR3 DNA reads TGTGCCAGCAGCCTTGGGAGGGAGCAGTACTTC. The chain employs TRBV5-4 and TRBJ2-7; maybe TRBD2 (6 bases). The germline V gene encodes CDR1 SGHNT and CDR2 YYREEE (reference sequence). This CDR3 has 11 residues. V lost 4 bases, J lost 7 bases, and 9 bases lay in between.

Only a few counts were recorded for this clone. V is TRBV6-6 and J is TRBJ2-2; 11 bases map to TRBD2. V gave up 2 bases and J gave up 5 bases; unmatched junction bases: 4. The germline V gene encodes CDR1 MNHNY and CDR2 SVGAGI (reference sequence). The CDR3 is made up of 16 amino acids. CDR3 sequence (DNA): TGTGCCAGCAGTTACCTAGCGGGAGGACGGACCGGGGAGCTGTTTTTT. Translated, it gives CASSYLAGGRTGELFF.

This clone came up once. The rearrangement uses TRBV10-3 and TRBJ1-6, with 9 bases aligning to TRBD1. Germline V gives CDR1 ENHRY, CDR2 SYGVKD. The CDR3 is 16 amino acids. The V and J ends lost 2 bases and 6 bases, in that order; junction bases with no gene match: 5. The CDR3 nucleotides are TGTGCCATCAGTGAGACACAGGGGGCGAGTAATTCACCCCTCCACTTT. Translated, it gives CAISETQGASNSPLHF.

The rearrangement links TRBV4-2 to TRBJ2-2; a possible D gene is TRBD2 (6 bases). This CDR3 has 16 amino acids. Germline CDR1 LGHNA, CDR2 YNFKEQ. The V end lost 0 bases, the J end lost 3 bases, and 11 bases lay between the germline ends. The CDR3 sequence: CASSQDWRGDTGELFF. The CDR3, as DNA: TGTGCCAGCAGCCAAGATTGGAGGGGTGACACCGGGGAGCTGTTTTTT.

This chain uses TRBV6-5 with TRBJ1-3, with D possibly TRBD1 on 6 matching bases. Germline CDR1 MNHEY, CDR2 SVGAGI. Between the trimmed V and J ends, which lost 5 bases and 7 bases, there was a span of 12 bases. The CDR3 is 13 amino acids. The CDR3 region has the DNA TGTGCCAGCAGTAGGGGGAGGGGTAACACCATATATTTT. Its protein product is CASSRGRGNTIYF.

The rearrangement links TRBV6-5 to TRBJ2-1; 8 bases line up with TRBD1. The CDR3 has 15 amino acids. The J segment lost 3 bases and the V segment lost 5 bases, leaving 6 bases of the junction unmatched. CDR1 is MNHEY and CDR2 is SVGAGI in the germline V gene. The CDR3 here is CASSPGGDFYNEQFF. CDR3 DNA: TGTGCCAGCAGTCCAGGGGGCGACTTCTACAATGAGCAGTTCTTC.

This chain links TRBV5-4 with TRBJ2-3; 7 bases are a match to TRBD2. CDR3 size: 15 residues. The trim removed 0 bases at V and 4 bases at J, leaving 5 bases unmatched. Germline V gene data show CDR1 as SGHNT and CDR2 as YYREEE (reference sequence). CDR3 sequence (DNA): TGTGCCAGCAGCTTGGGCGGGAGCGCGGCAGATACGCAGTATTTT. It specifies CASSLGGSAADTQYF.

In its sample, this clone was seen a few times. The genes are TRBV27 and TRBJ2-1; TRBD2 matches at 9 bases. The CDR3 is 15 amino acids. Germline CDR1 is MNHEY and CDR2 is SMNVEV (reference sequence). Trimming cost V 1 base and J 10 bases; bases outside gene matches: 8. Here the CDR3 reads CASSLLAGGLGEQFF. DNA for the CDR3: TGTGCCAGCAGTTTATTGGCGGGAGGGCTCGGAGAGCAGTTCTTC.

This chain uses TRBV4-2 with TRBJ2-7, with 7 bases lining up with TRBD2. The CDR3 consists of 16 residues. Germline assignment: CDR1 LGHNA and CDR2 YNFKEQ. With 4 bases clipped from V and 3 bases from J, the junction kept 12 bases outside the gene matches. DNA for the CDR3: TGTGCCAGCAGCCGTGGTAGGCTAGCGGAAAACTACGAGCAGTACTTC. As protein: CASSRGRLAENYEQYF.

The chain employs TRBV5-6 and TRBJ1-2, with a weak D call TRBD1 (6 bases). Germline CDR1 reads SGHDT; CDR2 reads YYEEEE. Trimming took off 3 bases at V and 8 bases at J, with 17 bases between the two ends. The CDR3 covers 14 residues. Here the CDR3 reads CASSWVLQGRGYTF. DNA of the CDR3: TGTGCCAGCAGCTGGGTGCTACAGGGACGCGGCTACACCTTC. Based on the CDR3 plus reference TRBV5-6 and TRBJ1-2, the full variable domain is DAGVTQSPTHLIKTRGQQVTLRCSPKSGHDTVSWYQQALGQGPQFIFQYYEEEERQRGNFPDRFSGHQFPNYSSELNVNALLLGDSALYLCASSWVLQGRGYTFGSGTRLTVV.

Only a few counts were recorded for this clone. V is TRBV5-1 and J is TRBJ2-5; 10 bases map to TRBD2. With V trimmed by 0 bases and J by 5 bases, 7 bases remained unmatched. This CDR3 region has 16 residues. CDR1 is SGHRS and CDR2 is YFSETQ in the germline V gene. CDR3 bases: TGCGCCAGCAGCTTGGCGGCTAGCGGGAGCGGGGAGACCCAGTACTTC. It yields the protein CASSLAASGSGETQYF.

The chain carries TRBV9 and TRBJ2-5; 9 bases line up with TRBD2. The CDR3 consists of 16 residues. Per the germline V gene, CDR1 is SGDLS and CDR2 is YYNGEE. Germline trimming cut 1 base from V and 1 base from J; bases unmatched to any gene: 5. The CDR3 sequence: CASSVQGGGAQETQYF. CDR3 sequence (DNA): TGTGCCAGCAGCGTACAAGGCGGGGGGGCCCAAGAGACCCAGTACTTC.

The chain links TRBV2 to TRBJ2-1, with 8 bases aligning to TRBD2. Trimming at V came to 4 bases and at J to 4 bases, leaving 9 bases not matched to a gene. Per the germline V gene, CDR1 is SNHLY and CDR2 is FYNNEI. This CDR3 comprises 16 residues. The DNA of the CDR3 is TGTGCCAGCAGTGTTCCGGGAGGGACGGCTTACAATGAGCAGTTCTTC. Its protein product is CASSVPGGTAYNEQFF.

This clone was counted once. The V gene is TRBV6-6, the J gene TRBJ1-2, with 9 nucleotides matching TRBD1. Germline V gene data show CDR1 as MNHNY and CDR2 as SVGAGI (reference sequence). The V gene end was trimmed by 2 bases and the J gene end by 2 bases; junction bases not matched to a gene: 0. CDR3 length: 14 residues. CDR3 bases: TGTGCCAGCAGTTACACAGGGGGCAACTATGGCTACACCTTC. Its translation: CASSYTGGNYGYTF.

The chain is built from TRBV2 and TRBJ2-2, with 10 bases identical to TRBD2. CDR3 length: 17 residues. Germline V CDR1 and CDR2: SNHLY, FYNNEI. J lost 7 bases, V lost 4 bases, and 12 bases had no gene match. CDR3 region: CASSALSGRGRGGELFF. Written as DNA, the CDR3 is TGTGCCAGCAGTGCCCTCAGCGGGAGGGGAAGGGGCGGGGAGCTGTTTTTT.

The chain recombines TRBV7-6 with TRBJ1-6; 7 nucleotides match TRBD1. The junction had 7 bases not matched to a gene; V was cut back by 4 bases and J by 4 bases. The CDR3 runs to 16 residues. Germline lookup yields CDR1 SGHVS and CDR2 FNYEAQ. The CDR3 loop is CASSSTGQGYNSPLHF. Written as DNA, the CDR3 is TGTGCCAGCAGCTCGACAGGGCAAGGGTATAATTCACCCCTCCACTTT.

V and J are TRBV6-1 and TRBJ1-4, with D uncertain. Germline V lookup: CDR1 MNHNS, CDR2 SASEGT. The CDR3 has 14 amino acids. V shed 6 bases and J shed 2 bases, with 10 bases lying between them. The CDR3 nucleotides are TGTGCCAGCAGCCCCCCGGGGACTAATGAAAAACTGTTTTTT. Translated: CASSPPGTNEKLFF.

CDR3 residues: CASSRDRESYEQYF. CDR3 nucleotides: TGTGCCAGTAGTAGGGACAGGGAATCCTACGAGCAGTACTTC. This chain connects TRBV19 to TRBJ2-7, with 9 bases lining up with TRBD1. Trimming removed 4 bases from V and 1 base from J; junction bases left unmatched: 2. Germline V gene sequence: CDR1 LNHDA, CDR2 SQIVND (reference sequence). This CDR3 is 14 amino acids long. Looking up the rest from reference TRBV19 and TRBJ2-7 gives the full variable domain: DGGITQSPKYLFRKEGQNVTLSCEQNLNHDAMYWYRQDPGQGLRLIYYSQIVNDFQKGDIAEGYSVSREKKESFPLTVTSAQKNPTAFYLCASSRDRESYEQYFGPGTRLTVT.